Given below is one T cell receptor beta chain in context. The data originate from a study of blood T cell repertoires in COVID-19. About the research overall: Sites across the United States, Italy and Spain contributed samples from acute and convalescent COVID-19. PBMCs, B-cell-depleted T cells, or T cells were the source of the cDNA or gDNA that made up the material.

Repertoires were generated with immunoSEQ multiplex PCR, while TCRdb's copy carries only in-frame clones and drops some. The table lists approximately 170,000 clones, roughly nine tenths of them singletons. The V end was cut by 4 bases, the J end by 8 bases, with 18 bases between. The CDR3 has 15 amino acids. Germline values: CDR1 SGHRS, CDR2 YFSETQ. Sequenced sample: peripheral blood. The chain joins TRBV5-1 to TRBJ1-4; TRBD1 might be the D (5 bases). This TCR was sampled from a man aged 60-69 years with active or convalescent COVID-19. The CDR3 loop reads CASSPQGGVREKLFF. For the CDR3, the DNA is TGCGCCAGCAGCCCCCAAGGAGGGGTGAGGGAAAAACTGTTTTTT. Using reference TRBV5-1 and TRBJ1-4 for the parts outside the CDR3, the full variable domain is KAGVTQTPRYLIKTRGQQVTLSCSPISGHRSVSWYQQTPGQGLQFLFEYFSETQRNKGNFPGRFSGRQFSNSRSEMNVSTLELGDSALYLCASSPQGGVREKLFFGSGTQLSVL.